This TCR beta chain was sequenced for a study of response to subunit inactivated influenza vaccine. Findings and limits, study-wide: It was suggested by the authors that few new T cells are recruited by each seasonal influenza vaccination.

This clonotype occurred a few times. Its antigen remains unidentified. V dropped 5 bases and J dropped 0 bases, with 7 bases sitting between them. This CDR3 is built from 12 residues. Germline V gene data show CDR1 as DFQATT and CDR2 as SNEGSKA (reference sequence). One entry per CDR3 protein, called by TCRdb with MiXCR from the RT-PCR reads. The table lists 250,000 to 350,000 distinct CDR3 sequences, over 20% of them singletons. The V call is TRBV20-1, the J call TRBJ1-2, with a tentative D call TRBD1 (5 bases). The sample in question was PBMCs from blood, obtained 21 months after vaccination. The receptor's source is a man aged 50 to 69 who received an inactivated influenza vaccine. CDR3 coding DNA: TGCAGTGCTGACAGTCCTAACTATGGCTACACCTTC. This encodes CSADSPNYGYTF.